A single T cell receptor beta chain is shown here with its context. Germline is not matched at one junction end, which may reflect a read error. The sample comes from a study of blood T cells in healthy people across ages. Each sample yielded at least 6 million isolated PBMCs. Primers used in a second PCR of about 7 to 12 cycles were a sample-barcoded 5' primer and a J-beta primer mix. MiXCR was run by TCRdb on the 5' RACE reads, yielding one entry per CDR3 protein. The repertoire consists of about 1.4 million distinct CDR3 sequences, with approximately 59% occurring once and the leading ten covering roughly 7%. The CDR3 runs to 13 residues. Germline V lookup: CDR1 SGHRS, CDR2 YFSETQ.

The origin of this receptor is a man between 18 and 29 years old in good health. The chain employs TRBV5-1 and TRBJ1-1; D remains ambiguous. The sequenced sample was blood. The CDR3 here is CASRLALNTEAFF. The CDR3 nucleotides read TGCGCCAGCAGATTGGCTTTGAACACTGAAGCTTTCTTT.